A selection of T cell receptor beta chains follows, all from one sample in a study of T cells in Graves' hyperthyroidism and ophthalmopathy. TCRdb ran MiXCR on the multiplex PCR reads and lists one entry per CDR3 protein. The sample has about 380,000 distinct CDR3 sequences, about 18% seen once. Sequencing was performed on blood. These receptors all stem from a man aged 18 to 30 with Graves' ophthalmopathy. The CDR3 runs from the conserved cysteine through the conserved F or W. The D gene is left open where the match is weak. Clone size is stated in some rows and not others, as once, few, many or a class when expanded.

TRBD2,TRBJ2-5,TRBV4-2,NA,CASSLSKDGGWETQYF,TGTGCCAGCAGCTTATCCAAAGACGGGGGGTGGGAGACCCAGTACTTC
TRBD1,TRBJ1-1,TRBV2,NA,CASSAYGTGRPEAFF,TGTGCCAGCAGCGCCTACGGGACAGGGAGGCCTGAAGCTTTCTTT
NA,TRBJ1-2,TRBV11-2,NA,CASSLEGQVQSYTF,TGTGCCAGCAGCTTAGAAGGGCAGGTCCAGAGCTACACCTTC
NA,TRBJ2-1,TRBV20-1,NA,CSARDRDWYNEQFF,TGCAGTGCTAGAGATCGGGACTGGTACAATGAGCAGTTCTTC
TRBD2,TRBJ2-2,TRBV12-3/TRBV12-4,many,CASSVQRGGTGELFF,TGTGCCAGCAGCGTTCAGCGGGGGGGCACCGGGGAGCTGTTTTTT
TRBD2,TRBJ2-7,TRBV2,NA,CASSEESSGYYEQYF,TGTGCCAGCAGTGAGGAGTCTAGCGGCTACTACGAGCAGTACTTC
NA,TRBJ1-5,TRBV28,NA,CASSLRRLNQPQHF,TGTGCCAGCAGTTTACGGCGGTTAAATCAGCCCCAGCATTTT
NA,TRBJ2-3,TRBV29-1,NA,CSVLGTNTQYF,TGCAGCGTTCTAGGGACGAATACGCAGTATTTT
NA,TRBJ1-1,TRBV5-1,few,CAGSLQVNTEAFF,TGCGCCGGCAGCCTACAGGTTAACACTGAAGCTTTCTTT
NA,TRBJ1-5,TRBV6-1,NA,CASSEERAVGPQHF,TGTGCCAGCAGTGAAGAAAGGGCCGTGGGGCCCCAGCATTTT
NA,TRBJ1-2,TRBV20-1,NA,CSANRGSAGYTF,TGCAGTGCTAACAGAGGAAGTGCTGGCTACACCTTC
TRBD1,TRBJ1-5,TRBV19,few,CASDDRGAGQPQHF,TGTGCCAGCGACGACAGGGGGGCCGGACAGCCCCAGCATTTT
TRBD1,TRBJ2-1,TRBV11-2,many,CASSSYRGNSYNEQFF,TGTGCCAGCAGCTCCTACAGGGGGAATTCCTACAATGAGCAGTTCTTC
NA,TRBJ1-1,TRBV5-1,many,CASRGAAGSTEAFF,TGCGCCAGCAGAGGCGCCGCAGGCTCCACTGAAGCTTTCTTT
NA,TRBJ2-5,TRBV4-1,NA,CASSQGISTRIPDNSQETQYF,TGCGCCAGCAGCCAGGGAATTAGTACGAGGATCCCGGACAACTCCCAAGAGACCCAGTACTTC
TRBD1,TRBJ1-3,TRBV3-1,many,CASSQGTGNTIYF,TGTGCCAGCAGCCAGGGGACAGGGAACACCATATATTTT